These T cell receptor beta chains were read from a single sample in a study of shared T cell receptors in the human thymus. Here immunoSEQ multiplex PCR was the method, and the copy in TCRdb shows in-frame clones only, minus some. The sample holds 450,000 to 650,000 clones, around 82% seen once. The sample was also reused in another study, on human thymus T cells.

The sample comprised thymocytes. Every receptor here comes from a boy in the first two years of life with a congenital heart defect. The conserved cysteine and the conserved F or W are not part of the CDR3 here.

j_gene: TRBJ2-3
v_gene: TRBV29-1
CDR3aa: SPARLAGTQY

j_gene: TRBJ2-3
v_gene: TRBV10-1
CDR3aa: ASSDPRGQGTDTQY

j_gene: TRBJ2-3
v_gene: TRBV27
CDR3aa: ASSLFGTSGRRGTDTQY

j_gene: TRBJ2-7
v_gene: TRBV27
CDR3aa: ASSLRRTSGRPYEQY

j_gene: TRBJ2-5
v_gene: TRBV2
CDR3aa: ASSGRDRDGETQY

j_gene: TRBJ1-1
v_gene: TRBV4-1
CDR3aa: ASSQELNTEAF

j_gene: TRBJ1-1
v_gene: TRBV23-1
CDR3aa: ASSQSEGPNTEAF

j_gene: TRBJ2-1
v_gene: TRBV7-9
CDR3aa: ASSLEGGGEQF

j_gene: TRBJ1-4
v_gene: TRBV28
CDR3aa: ASSLTMRRGEKLF

j_gene: TRBJ2-7
v_gene: TRBV28
CDR3aa: ASSGSPIAHEQY

j_gene: TRBJ1-4
v_gene: TRBV13
CDR3aa: ASSLQGDGEKLF

j_gene: TRBJ2-7
v_gene: TRBV27
CDR3aa: ASSLMGKGYEQY

j_gene: TRBJ2-1
v_gene: TRBV27
CDR3aa: ASSSAGTFYNEQF

j_gene: TRBJ2-5
v_gene: TRBV7-9
CDR3aa: ASSLKGLAGEGASETQY

j_gene: TRBJ2-1
v_gene: TRBV6-4
CDR3aa: ASSALAGVRNEQF

j_gene: TRBJ2-3
v_gene: TRBV20-1
CDR3aa: SAPTDTQY

j_gene: TRBJ2-1
v_gene: TRBV6-5
CDR3aa: ASRPGGGINEQF

j_gene: TRBJ2-1
v_gene: TRBV25-1
CDR3aa: ASSEWGENEQF

j_gene: TRBJ2-5
v_gene: TRBV11-1
CDR3aa: ASSLGPEDYVGQETQY

j_gene: TRBJ2-3
v_gene: TRBV5-1
CDR3aa: ASSLMLPVTSGPTDTQY

j_gene: TRBJ2-5
v_gene: TRBV11-3
CDR3aa: ASSLVSLAGEETQY

j_gene: TRBJ2-6
v_gene: TRBV5-4
CDR3aa: ASSLERDSWANVLT